The source of this T cell receptor (beta chain) is a study of cytomegalovirus exposure and HLA in healthy donors. Study as a whole: Per a later analysis, the roughly 680 first-cohort and under 150 validation repertoires shared one platform.

The method was immunoSEQ multiplex PCR; TCRdb's version includes in-frame clones alone and lacks a portion of them. In the table there are a few hundred thousand clones, 86% of which are singletons. This clone occurred once. Its antigen is not known. The study's findings and limits: Reports indicated that the classifier achieved high specificity and sensitivity in diagnosing cytomegalovirus status. The investigators catalogued 164 TCR beta chains as cytomegalovirus-associated.

Separate from the approximately 670-subject first cohort, the roughly 110-subject validation cohort was the one that the donors belonged to. Germline V gene lookup returns CDR1 SGHRS and CDR2 YFSETQ. The CDR3 spans 17 residues. Trimming cost V 7 bases and J 1 base; bases outside gene matches: 16. The origin of this receptor is a woman under 30 in good health and CMV-seronegative. The specimen sequenced was PBMCs. The V gene is TRBV5-1, the J gene TRBJ2-7; 8 bases fit TRBD2. The CDR3 loop is CASQSGSMHEASYEQYF. In DNA, the CDR3 is TGCGCCAGCCAAAGCGGGAGTATGCATGAGGCTTCCTACGAGCAGTACTTC.